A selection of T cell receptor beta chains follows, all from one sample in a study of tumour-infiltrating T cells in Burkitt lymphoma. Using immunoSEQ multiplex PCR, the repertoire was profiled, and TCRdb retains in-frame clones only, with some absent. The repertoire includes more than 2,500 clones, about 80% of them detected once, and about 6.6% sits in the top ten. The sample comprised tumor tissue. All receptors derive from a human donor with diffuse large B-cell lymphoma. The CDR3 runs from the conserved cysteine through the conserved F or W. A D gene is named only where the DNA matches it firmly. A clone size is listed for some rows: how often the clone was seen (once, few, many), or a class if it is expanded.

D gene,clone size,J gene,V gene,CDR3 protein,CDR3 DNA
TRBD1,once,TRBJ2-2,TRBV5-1,CASSLGTGLNTGELFF,TGCGCCAGCAGCTTGGGGACAGGTCTGAACACCGGGGAGCTGTTTTTT
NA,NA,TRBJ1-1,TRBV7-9,CASSLVQGRTEAFF,TGTGCCAGCAGCTTAGTTCAGGGCCGCACTGAAGCTTTCTTT
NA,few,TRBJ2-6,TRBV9,CASRPGASRTGANVLTF,TGTGCCAGCAGACCTGGGGCATCCCGGACTGGGGCCAACGTCCTGACTTTC
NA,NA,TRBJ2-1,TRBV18,CASSPRDSTINNEQFF,TGTGCCAGCTCACCCCGGGACTCCACTATCAACAATGAGCAGTTCTTC
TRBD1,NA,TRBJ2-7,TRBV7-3,CASSPGTGPYEQYF,TGTGCCAGCAGTCCCGGGACAGGACCCTACGAGCAGTACTTC
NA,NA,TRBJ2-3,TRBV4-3,CASSQAVRSTDTQYF,TGCGCCAGCAGCCAAGCGGTCCGAAGCACAGATACGCAGTATTTT
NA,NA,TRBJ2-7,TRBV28,CASSLSGPIYEQYF,TGTGCCAGCAGTTTATCCGGACCCATCTACGAGCAGTACTTC
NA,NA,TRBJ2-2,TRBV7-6,CASSLGGTGELFF,TGTGCCAGCAGCTTAGGTGGTACCGGGGAGCTGTTTTTT
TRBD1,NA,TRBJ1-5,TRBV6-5,CASKTTGITSQPQHF,TGTGCCAGCAAAACGACAGGGATAACGAGTCAGCCCCAGCATTTT
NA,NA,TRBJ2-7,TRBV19,CASSNRGGVSREQYF,TGTGCCAGTAGCAACCGAGGGGGGGTCTCGCGGGAGCAGTACTTC
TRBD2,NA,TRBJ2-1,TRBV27,CASSTGRLARGNEQFF,TGTGCCAGCAGTACCGGCCGACTAGCGAGGGGAAATGAGCAGTTCTTC
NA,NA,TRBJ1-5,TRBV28,CASRRMDSDSNQPQHF,TGTGCCAGCAGGCGAATGGACAGTGATAGCAATCAGCCCCAGCATTTT
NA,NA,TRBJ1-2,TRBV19,CASSPTGNYGYTF,TGTGCCAGTAGTCCCACAGGAAACTATGGCTACACCTTC
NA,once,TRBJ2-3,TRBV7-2,CASSLGGNTQYF,TGTGCCAGCAGCTTAGGGGGAAATACGCAGTATTTT
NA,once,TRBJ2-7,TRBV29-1,CSVIGSYEQYF,TGCAGCGTTATAGGTTCCTACGAGCAGTACTTC
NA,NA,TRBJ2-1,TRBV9,CASNPGSSYEQFF,TGTGCCAGCAATCCCGGGAGTAGCTATGAGCAGTTCTTC
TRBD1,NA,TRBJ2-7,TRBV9,CASSLTGDISYEQYF,TGTGCCAGCAGTCTAACAGGGGATATTTCGTACGAGCAGTACTTC
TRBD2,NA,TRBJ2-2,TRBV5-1,CASSQTGGNTGELFF,TGCGCCAGCAGCCAGACGGGGGGGAACACCGGGGAGCTGTTTTTT
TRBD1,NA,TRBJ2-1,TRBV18,CASSADRGSGNEQFF,TGTGCCAGCTCAGCGGACAGGGGCAGCGGCAATGAGCAGTTCTTC
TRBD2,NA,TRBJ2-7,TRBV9,CASSVASGSYEQYF,TGTGCCAGCAGCGTAGCTAGCGGGAGCTACGAGCAGTACTTC
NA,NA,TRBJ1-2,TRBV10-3,CAISESPPLDYGYTF,TGTGCCATCAGTGAGTCGCCACCCTTGGACTATGGCTACACCTTC
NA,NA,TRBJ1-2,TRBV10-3,CVISSTDANYGYTF,TGTGTCATCAGCTCGACAGATGCTAACTATGGCTACACCTTC
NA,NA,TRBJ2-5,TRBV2,CASSEPDDQQGGGQETQYF,TGTGCCAGCAGTGAACCAGACGACCAACAGGGAGGGGGTCAAGAGACCCAGTACTTC
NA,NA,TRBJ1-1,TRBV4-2,CASSQAGLGTEAFF,TGTGCCAGCAGCCAAGCAGGGTTGGGCACTGAAGCTTTCTTT
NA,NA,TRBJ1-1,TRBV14,CASSRAGANTEAFF,TGTGCCAGCAGCCGGGCAGGGGCGAACACTGAAGCTTTCTTT
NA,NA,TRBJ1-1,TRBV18,CASSPSQDREAFF,TGTGCCAGCTCACCATCCCAGGACAGAGAAGCTTTCTTT
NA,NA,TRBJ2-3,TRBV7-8,CASSFSPDTQYF,TGTGCCAGCAGCTTTAGTCCAGATACGCAGTATTTT
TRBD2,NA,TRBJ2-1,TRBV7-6,CASSLGLAGSYNEQFF,TGTGCCAGCAGCTTAGGGCTAGCGGGATCCTACAATGAGCAGTTCTTC
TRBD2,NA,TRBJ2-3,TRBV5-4,CASSSGGAPSTDTQYF,TGTGCCAGCAGCTCCGGGGGGGCCCCGAGCACAGATACGCAGTATTTT
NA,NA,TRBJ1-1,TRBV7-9,CASSPVWGNTEAFF,TGTGCCAGCAGCCCCGTTTGGGGAAACACTGAAGCTTTCTTT
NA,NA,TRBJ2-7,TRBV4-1,CASSQLPGATYEQYF,TGCGCCAGCAGCCAACTCCCAGGGGCCACCTACGAGCAGTACTTC
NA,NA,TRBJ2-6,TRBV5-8,CASYRSHTQSRANVLTF,TGTGCCAGCTATCGGTCTCACACACAAAGTCGGGCCAACGTCCTGACTTTC
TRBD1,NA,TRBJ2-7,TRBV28,CASSALGTGPSYKQYF,TGTGCCAGCAGTGCCCTTGGGACAGGACCTTCCTACAAGCAGTACTTC
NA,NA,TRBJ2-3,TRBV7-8,CASSLNPDTQYF,TGTGCCAGCAGCTTAAACCCAGATACGCAGTATTTT